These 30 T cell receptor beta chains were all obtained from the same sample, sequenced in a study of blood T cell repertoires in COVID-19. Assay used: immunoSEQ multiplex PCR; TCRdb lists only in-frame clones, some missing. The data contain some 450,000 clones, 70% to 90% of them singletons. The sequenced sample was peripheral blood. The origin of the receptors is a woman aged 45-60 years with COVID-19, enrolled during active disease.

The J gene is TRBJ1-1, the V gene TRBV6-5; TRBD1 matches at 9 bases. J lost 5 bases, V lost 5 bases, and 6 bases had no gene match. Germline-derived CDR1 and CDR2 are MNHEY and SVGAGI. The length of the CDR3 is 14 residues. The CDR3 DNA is TGTGCCAGCAGTCGTACAGGGGGCGCGACTGAAGCTTTCTTT. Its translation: CASSRTGGATEAFF.

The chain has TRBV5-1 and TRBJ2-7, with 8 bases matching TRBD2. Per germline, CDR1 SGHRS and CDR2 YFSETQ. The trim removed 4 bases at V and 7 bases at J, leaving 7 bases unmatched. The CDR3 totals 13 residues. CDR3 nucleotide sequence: TGCGCCAGCAGCGTAGCGGGGATGCGAGAGCAGTACTTC. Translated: CASSVAGMREQYF.

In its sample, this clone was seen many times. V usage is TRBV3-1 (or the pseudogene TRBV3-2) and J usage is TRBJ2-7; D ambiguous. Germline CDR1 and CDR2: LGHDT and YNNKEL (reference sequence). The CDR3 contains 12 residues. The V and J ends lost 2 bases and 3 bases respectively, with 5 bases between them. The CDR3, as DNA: TGTGCCAGCAGCCAACCGGGCTACGAGCAGTACTTC. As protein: CASSQPGYEQYF.

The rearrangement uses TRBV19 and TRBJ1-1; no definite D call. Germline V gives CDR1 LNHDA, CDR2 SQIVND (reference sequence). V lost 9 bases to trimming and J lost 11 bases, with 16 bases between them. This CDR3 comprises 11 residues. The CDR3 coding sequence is TGTGCCAGCACTGGGAGGATTGGTGCTTTCTTT. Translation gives CASTGRIGAFF.

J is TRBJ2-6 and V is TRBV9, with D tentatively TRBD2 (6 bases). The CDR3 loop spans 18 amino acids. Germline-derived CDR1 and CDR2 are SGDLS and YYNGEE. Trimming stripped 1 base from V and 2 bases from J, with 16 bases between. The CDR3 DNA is TGTGCCAGCAGCGTAAGCCCCCGGGGGTCCCCTGGGGCCAACGTCCTGACTTTC. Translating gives CASSVSPRGSPGANVLTF.

The chain's CDR3 is CASSWGGNQPQHF. DNA for the CDR3: TGTGCCAGCAGTTGGGGGGGCAATCAGCCCCAGCATTTT. V usage is TRBV25-1 and J usage is TRBJ1-5, with D maybe TRBD1 (5 bases). Per the germline V gene, CDR1 is MGHDK and CDR2 is SYGVNS. This CDR3 is 13 amino acids long. Deletions cut 5 bases from V and 2 bases from J, with 7 bases between. Full variable domain (missing parts from reference TRBV25-1 and TRBJ1-5): EADIYQTPRYLVIGTGKKITLECSQTMGHDKMYWYQQDPGMELHLIHYSYGVNSTEKGDLSSESTVSRIRTEHFPLTLESARPSHTSQYLCASSWGGNQPQHFGDGTRLSIL.

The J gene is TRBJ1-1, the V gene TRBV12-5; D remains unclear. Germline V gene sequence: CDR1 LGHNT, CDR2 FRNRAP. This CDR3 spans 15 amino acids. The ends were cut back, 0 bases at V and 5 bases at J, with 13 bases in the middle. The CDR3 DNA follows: TGTGCTAGTGGTTTGGTACCACCGGCGGGAACTGAAGCTTTCTTT. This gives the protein CASGLVPPAGTEAFF.

The CDR3 coding sequence is TGTGCCAGCACCCGGACTAGCGGTAGGTCCGGGGAGCTGTTTTTT. Protein: CASTRTSGRSGELFF. This chain connects TRBV9 to TRBJ2-2, with 10 bases matching TRBD2. Trimming removed 6 bases from V and 6 bases from J; junction bases left unmatched: 8. CDR3 length: 15 amino acids. The germline gives CDR1 SGDLS, CDR2 YYNGEE.

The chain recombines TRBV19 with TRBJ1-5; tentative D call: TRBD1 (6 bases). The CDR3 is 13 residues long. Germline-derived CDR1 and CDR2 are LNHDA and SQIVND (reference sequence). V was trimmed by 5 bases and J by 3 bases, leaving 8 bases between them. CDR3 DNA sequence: TGTGCCAGTAGTGGACAGATCAATCAGCCCCAGCATTTT. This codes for CASSGQINQPQHF.

CDR3 sequence (DNA): TGTGCCAGCTCACCCGACAGGGGGCCAAAAGGAGCTTTCTTT. Translating it yields CASSPDRGPKGAFF. The rearrangement links TRBV18 to TRBJ1-1; TRBD1 agrees at 10 bases. Per germline, CDR1 KGHSH and CDR2 LQKENI. CDR3 length: 14 amino acids. The ends lost 3 bases at V and 10 bases at J; junction bases unmatched: 8.

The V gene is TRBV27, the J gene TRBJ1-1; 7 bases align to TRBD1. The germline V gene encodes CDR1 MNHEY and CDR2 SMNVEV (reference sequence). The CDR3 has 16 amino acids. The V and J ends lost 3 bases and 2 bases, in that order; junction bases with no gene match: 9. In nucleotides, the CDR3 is TGTGCCAGCAGTTTTAATAAGGGACAGAAAAACACTGAAGCTTTCTTT. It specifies CASSFNKGQKNTEAFF.

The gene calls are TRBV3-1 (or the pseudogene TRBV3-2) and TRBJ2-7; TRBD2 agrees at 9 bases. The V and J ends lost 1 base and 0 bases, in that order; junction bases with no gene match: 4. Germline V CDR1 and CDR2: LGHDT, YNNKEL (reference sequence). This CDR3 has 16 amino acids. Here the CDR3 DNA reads TGTGCCAGCAGCCAAGGAGCGGGGGGCTACTCCTACGAGCAGTACTTC. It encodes CASSQGAGGYSYEQYF.

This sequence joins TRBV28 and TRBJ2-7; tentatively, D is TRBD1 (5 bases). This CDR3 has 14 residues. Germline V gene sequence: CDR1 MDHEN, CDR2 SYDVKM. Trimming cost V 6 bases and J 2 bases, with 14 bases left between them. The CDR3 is CASSQDKGTYEQYF. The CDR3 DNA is TGTGCCAGCAGCCAGGACAAGGGGACCTACGAGCAGTACTTC.

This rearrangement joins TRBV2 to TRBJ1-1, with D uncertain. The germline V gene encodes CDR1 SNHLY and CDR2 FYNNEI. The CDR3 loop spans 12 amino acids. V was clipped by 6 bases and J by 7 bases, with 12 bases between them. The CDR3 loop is CASSLYGGEAFF. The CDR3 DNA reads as TGTGCCAGCAGCCTTTACGGAGGTGAAGCTTTCTTT.

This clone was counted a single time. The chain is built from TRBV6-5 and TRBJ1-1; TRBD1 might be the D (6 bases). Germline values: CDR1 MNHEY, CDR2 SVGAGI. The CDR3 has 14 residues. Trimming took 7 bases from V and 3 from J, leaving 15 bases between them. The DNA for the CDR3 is TGTGCCAGCATACAAAACAGGGTTGACACTGAAGCTTTCTTT. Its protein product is CASIQNRVDTEAFF.

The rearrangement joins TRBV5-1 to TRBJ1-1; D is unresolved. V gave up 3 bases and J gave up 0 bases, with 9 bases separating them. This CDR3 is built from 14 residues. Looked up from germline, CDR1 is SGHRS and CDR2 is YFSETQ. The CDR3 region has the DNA TGCGCCAGCAGCTCTTCGGCGGTGAACACTGAAGCTTTCTTT. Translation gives CASSSSAVNTEAFF. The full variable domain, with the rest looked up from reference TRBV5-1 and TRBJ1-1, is KAGVTQTPRYLIKTRGQQVTLSCSPISGHRSVSWYQQTPGQGLQFLFEYFSETQRNKGNFPGRFSGRQFSNSRSEMNVSTLELGDSALYLCASSSSAVNTEAFFGQGTRLTVV.

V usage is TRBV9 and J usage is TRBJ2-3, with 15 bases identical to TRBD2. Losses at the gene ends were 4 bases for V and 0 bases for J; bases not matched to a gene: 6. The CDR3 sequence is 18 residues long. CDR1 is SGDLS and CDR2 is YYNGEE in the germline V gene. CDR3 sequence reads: CASSSRTSGGASTDTQYF. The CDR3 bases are TGTGCCAGCAGCTCTCGGACTAGCGGGGGGGCTAGCACAGATACGCAGTATTTT.

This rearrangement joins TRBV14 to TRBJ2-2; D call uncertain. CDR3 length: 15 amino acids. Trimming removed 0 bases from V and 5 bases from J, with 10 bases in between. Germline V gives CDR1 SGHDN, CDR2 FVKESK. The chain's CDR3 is CASSQDAYQTGELFF. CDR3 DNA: TGTGCCAGCAGCCAAGATGCCTACCAAACCGGGGAGCTGTTTTTT.

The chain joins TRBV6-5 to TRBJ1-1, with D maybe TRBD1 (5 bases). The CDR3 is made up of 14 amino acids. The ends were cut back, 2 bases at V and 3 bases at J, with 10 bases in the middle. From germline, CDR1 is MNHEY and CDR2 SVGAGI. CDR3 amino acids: CASSYLIQDTEAFF. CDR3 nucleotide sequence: TGTGCCAGCAGTTACCTAATACAGGACACTGAAGCTTTCTTT.

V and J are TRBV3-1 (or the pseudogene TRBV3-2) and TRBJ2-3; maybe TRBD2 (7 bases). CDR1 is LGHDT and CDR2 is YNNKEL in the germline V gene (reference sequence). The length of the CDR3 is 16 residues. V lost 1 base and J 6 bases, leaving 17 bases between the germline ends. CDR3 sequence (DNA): TGTGCCAGCAGCCAAGGTACAGGGAGGGCTCGCGATACGCAGTATTTT. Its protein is CASSQGTGRARDTQYF.

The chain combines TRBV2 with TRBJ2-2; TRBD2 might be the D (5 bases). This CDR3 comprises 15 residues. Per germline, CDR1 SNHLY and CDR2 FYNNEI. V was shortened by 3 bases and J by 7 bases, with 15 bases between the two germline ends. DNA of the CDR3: TGTGCCAGCAGTGAGGCTGCGGACTTCAGCGGGGAGCTGTTTTTT. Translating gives CASSEAADFSGELFF. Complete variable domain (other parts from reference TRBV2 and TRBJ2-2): EPEVTQTPSHQVTQMGQEVILRCVPISNHLYFYWYRQILGQKVEFLVSFYNNEISEKSEIFDDQFSVERPDGSNFTLKIRSTKLEDSAMYFCASSEAADFSGELFFGEGSRLTVL.

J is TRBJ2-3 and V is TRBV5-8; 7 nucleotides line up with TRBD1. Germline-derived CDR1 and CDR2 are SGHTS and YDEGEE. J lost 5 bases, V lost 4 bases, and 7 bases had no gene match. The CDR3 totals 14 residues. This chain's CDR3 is CASSLRQGQDTQYF. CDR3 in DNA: TGTGCCAGCAGCCTGAGACAGGGTCAAGATACGCAGTATTTT.

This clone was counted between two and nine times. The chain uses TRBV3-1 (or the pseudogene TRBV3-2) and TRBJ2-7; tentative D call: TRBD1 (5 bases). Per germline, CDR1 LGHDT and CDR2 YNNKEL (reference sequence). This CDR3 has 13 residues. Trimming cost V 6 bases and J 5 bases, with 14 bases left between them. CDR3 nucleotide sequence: TGTGCCAGCAGGTCTCAGGGAAGGAACGAGCAGTACTTC. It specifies CASRSQGRNEQYF.

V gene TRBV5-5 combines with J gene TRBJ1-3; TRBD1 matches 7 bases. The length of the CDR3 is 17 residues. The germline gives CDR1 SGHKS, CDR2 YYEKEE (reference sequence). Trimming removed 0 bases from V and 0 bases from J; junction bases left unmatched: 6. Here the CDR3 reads CASSLGMGQYSGNTIYF. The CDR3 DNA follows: TGTGCCAGCAGCTTGGGTATGGGACAGTACTCTGGAAACACCATATATTTT.

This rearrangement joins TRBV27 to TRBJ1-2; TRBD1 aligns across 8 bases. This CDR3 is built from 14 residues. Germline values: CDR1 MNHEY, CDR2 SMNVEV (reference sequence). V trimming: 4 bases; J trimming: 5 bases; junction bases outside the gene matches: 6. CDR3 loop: CASSSTGEAYGYTF. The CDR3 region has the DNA TGTGCCAGCAGTTCGACAGGGGAGGCGTATGGCTACACCTTC.

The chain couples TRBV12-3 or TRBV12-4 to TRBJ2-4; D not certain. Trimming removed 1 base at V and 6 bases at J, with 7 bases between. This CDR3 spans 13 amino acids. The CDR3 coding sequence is TGTGCCAGCAGTTTAGGGTCAGTAAACATTCAGTACTTC. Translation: CASSLGSVNIQYF.

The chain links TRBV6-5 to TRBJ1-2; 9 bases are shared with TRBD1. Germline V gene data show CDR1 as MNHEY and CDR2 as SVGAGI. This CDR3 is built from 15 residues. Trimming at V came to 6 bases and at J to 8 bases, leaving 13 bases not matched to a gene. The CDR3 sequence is CASSPLQGAAEGYTF. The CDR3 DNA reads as TGTGCCAGCAGCCCCTTACAGGGGGCGGCCGAAGGCTACACCTTC.

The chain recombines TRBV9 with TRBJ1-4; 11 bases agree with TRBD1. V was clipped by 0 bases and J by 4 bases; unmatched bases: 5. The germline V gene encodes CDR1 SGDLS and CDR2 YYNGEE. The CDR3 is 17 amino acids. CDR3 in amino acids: CASSVGTGGGGNEKLFF. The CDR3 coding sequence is TGTGCCAGCAGCGTAGGGACAGGGGGCGGTGGTAATGAAAAACTGTTTTTT.

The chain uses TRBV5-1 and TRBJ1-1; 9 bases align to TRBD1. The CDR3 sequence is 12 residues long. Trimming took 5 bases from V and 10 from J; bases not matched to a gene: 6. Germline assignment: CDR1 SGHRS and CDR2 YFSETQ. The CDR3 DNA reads TGCGCCAGCAGGGACAGGGGACTAGGAGCTTTCTTT. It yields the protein CASRDRGLGAFF.

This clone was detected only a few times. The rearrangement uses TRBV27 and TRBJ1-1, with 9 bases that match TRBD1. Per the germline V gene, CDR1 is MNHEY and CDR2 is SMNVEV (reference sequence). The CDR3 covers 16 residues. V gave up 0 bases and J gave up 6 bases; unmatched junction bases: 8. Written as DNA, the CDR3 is TGTGCCAGCAGTTTATCGGGGAACAGGGGGCAGGCTGAAGCTTTCTTT. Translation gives CASSLSGNRGQAEAFF.